This T cell receptor (beta chain) originates from a study of T cells in Graves' hyperthyroidism and ophthalmopathy. Findings and limits, study-wide: A 13 V-J model separated ophthalmopathy from stable hyperthyroidism.

Stability of Graves' hyperthyroidism was defined as absent ophthalmopathy progression within 18 months. Those patients with uncontrolled infection, other autoimmune disease, pregnancy or lactation were excluded. The diagnostic basis comprised clinical symptoms, serum thyroxine and TRAb, thyroid ultrasound and orbital computed tomography. The investigators amplified TCR beta CDR3 regions from RNA transcripts. During a first-round RT-PCR of the TCR CDR3, the HTBI primer set was used. TCRdb passed the multiplex PCR reads through MiXCR, listing each CDR3 protein once. The table lists approximately 710,000 distinct CDR3 sequences, 17% of them singletons. From germline, CDR1 is MNHEY and CDR2 SMNVEV (reference sequence). V shed 5 bases, J shed 9 bases, and the junction held 10 bases outside the gene matches. This CDR3 spans 14 amino acids. This clonotype was seen more than once but under ten times. Its matching antigen is unknown.

Sequencing was done on a sample of blood. This clonotype originated in a man in his forties or fifties with Graves' hyperthyroidism. The rearrangement uses TRBV27 and TRBJ1-5; 7 nucleotides align to TRBD1. This CDR3 reads CASSPDREIGPQHF. The CDR3 DNA reads TGTGCCAGCAGTCCAGACAGGGAGATAGGGCCCCAGCATTTT.